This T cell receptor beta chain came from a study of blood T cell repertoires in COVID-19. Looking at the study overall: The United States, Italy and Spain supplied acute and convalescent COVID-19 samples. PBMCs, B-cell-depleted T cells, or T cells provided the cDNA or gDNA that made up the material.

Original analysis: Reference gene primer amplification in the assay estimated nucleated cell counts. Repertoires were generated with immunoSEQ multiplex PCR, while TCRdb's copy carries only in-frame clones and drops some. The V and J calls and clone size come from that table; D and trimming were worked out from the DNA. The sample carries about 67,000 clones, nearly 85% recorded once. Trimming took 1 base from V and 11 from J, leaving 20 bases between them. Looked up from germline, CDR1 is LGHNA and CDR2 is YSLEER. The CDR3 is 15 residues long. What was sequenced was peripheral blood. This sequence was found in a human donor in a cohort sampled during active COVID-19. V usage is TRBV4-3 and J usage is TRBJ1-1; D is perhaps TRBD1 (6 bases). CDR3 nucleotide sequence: TGCGCCAGCAGCCAAGCCCTTGGGACAACGGCTCGGGCTTTCTTT. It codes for CASSQALGTTARAFF.